This T cell receptor (beta chain) was recorded in a study of cytomegalovirus exposure and HLA in healthy donors. Study conclusions and caveats: Among TCR beta chains, those listed as cytomegalovirus-associated numbered approximately 150.

Profiled with immunoSEQ multiplex PCR; TCRdb holds only in-frame clones, not every one. The table includes 150,000 to 160,000 clones, about 82% detected once. The length of the CDR3 is 14 residues. The germline V gene encodes CDR1 SGHNT and CDR2 YENEEA. V was pared by 5 bases and J by 8 bases, with 3 bases of the junction left unmatched. As concerns this clone: The target antigen is unknown.

The chain employs TRBV11-3 and TRBJ2-1; 13 bases map to TRBD2. This receptor was obtained from a human donor in good health. Specimen: PBMCs. The CDR3 nucleotides read TGTGCCAGCAGCGGACTAGCGGGAGTTGATGAGCAGTTCTTC. Amino acids: CASSGLAGVDEQFF.